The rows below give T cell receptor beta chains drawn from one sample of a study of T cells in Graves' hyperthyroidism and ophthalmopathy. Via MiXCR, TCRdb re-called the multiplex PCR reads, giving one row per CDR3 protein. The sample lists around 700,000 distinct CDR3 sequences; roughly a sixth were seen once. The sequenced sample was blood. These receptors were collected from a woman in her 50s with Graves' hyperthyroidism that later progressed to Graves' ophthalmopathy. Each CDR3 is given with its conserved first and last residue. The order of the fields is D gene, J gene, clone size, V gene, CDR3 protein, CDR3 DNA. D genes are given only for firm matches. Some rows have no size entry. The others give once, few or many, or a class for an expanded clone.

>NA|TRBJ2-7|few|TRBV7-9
CASSSQPGLGRYEQYF
TGTGCCAGCAGCTCCCAACCAGGCCTTGGCCGCTACGAGCAGTACTTC
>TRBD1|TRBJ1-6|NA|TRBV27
CASSQGTGQFLSPLHF
TGTGCCAGCAGTCAGGGGACAGGCCAGTTTTTGTCACCCCTCCACTTT
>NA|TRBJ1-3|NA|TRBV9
CASSRNEGNENTIYF
TGTGCCAGCAGCCGCAACGAGGGGAATGAAAACACCATATATTTT
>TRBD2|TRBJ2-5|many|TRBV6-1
CASSRLAGGPETQYF
TGTGCCAGCAGTCGACTAGCGGGGGGGCCAGAGACCCAGTACTTC
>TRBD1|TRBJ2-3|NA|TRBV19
CASSGEFGTGTDTQYF
TGTGCCAGTAGTGGTGAGTTCGGGACAGGCACAGATACGCAGTATTTT
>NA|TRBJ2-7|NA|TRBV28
CASSKGGRGLVEQYF
TGTGCCAGCAGCAAAGGAGGACGCGGCCTTGTGGAGCAGTACTTC
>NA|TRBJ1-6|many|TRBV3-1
CASSQPIGSSPLHF
TGTGCCAGCAGCCAGCCAATAGGGAGTTCACCCCTCCACTTT
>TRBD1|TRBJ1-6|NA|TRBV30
CAWSPGQGARSPLHF
TGTGCCTGGAGTCCTGGACAGGGGGCGAGATCACCCCTCCACTTT
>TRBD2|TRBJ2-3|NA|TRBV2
CASSERRASGGRADTQYF
TGTGCCAGCAGTGAAAGGAGGGCTAGCGGGGGGCGGGCAGATACGCAGTATTTT
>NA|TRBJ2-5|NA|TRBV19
CASSIDRNRDETQYF
TGTGCCAGTAGTATAGATCGGAACAGGGATGAGACCCAGTACTTC
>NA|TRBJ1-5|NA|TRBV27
CASSPGTTHQPQHF
TGTGCCAGCAGTCCAGGAACAACTCATCAGCCCCAGCATTTT
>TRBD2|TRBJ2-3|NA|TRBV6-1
CASRRGTSGVADTQYF
TGTGCCAGCAGGAGAGGGACTAGCGGGGTTGCAGATACGCAGTATTTT
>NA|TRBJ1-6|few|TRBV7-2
CASSLVGGGHYSPLHF
TGTGCCAGCAGCTTAGTTGGAGGGGGGCACTATTCACCCCTCCACTTT
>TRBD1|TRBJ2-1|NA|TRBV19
CASSSPVVSGQGSSGSYNEQFF
TGTGCCAGTTCCTCCCCCGTGGTGTCGGGACAGGGAAGTTCGGGCTCCTACAATGAGCAGTTCTTC
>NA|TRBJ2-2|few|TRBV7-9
CASSFENTGELFF
TGTGCCAGCAGCTTTGAGAACACCGGGGAGCTGTTTTTT
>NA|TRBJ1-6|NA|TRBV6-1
CASSESRITGPPLHF
TGTGCCAGCAGTGAATCCCGAATTACCGGTCCACCCCTCCACTTT
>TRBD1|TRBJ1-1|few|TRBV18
CASSPAPRGQSEAFF
TGTGCCAGCTCACCAGCTCCCAGGGGGCAATCTGAAGCTTTCTTT
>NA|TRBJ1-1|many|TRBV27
CASSLRAPGLMNTEAFF
TGTGCCAGCAGTTTAAGGGCCCCGGGACTCATGAACACTGAAGCTTTCTTT
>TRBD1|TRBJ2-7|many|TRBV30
CAWSLGRQGVYEQYF
TGTGCCTGGAGTTTAGGGAGACAGGGGGTTTACGAGCAGTACTTC
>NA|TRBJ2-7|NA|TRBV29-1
CSVETTAAYEQYF
TGCAGCGTTGAAACGACAGCGGCCTACGAGCAGTACTTC
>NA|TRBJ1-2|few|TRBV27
CASSLWWDGGYTF
TGTGCCAGCAGTTTATGGTGGGATGGTGGCTACACCTTC
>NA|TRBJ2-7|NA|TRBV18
CASSPLRRSHSISYEQYF
TGTGCCAGCTCACCACTAAGAAGGTCTCATTCAATCTCCTACGAGCAGTACTTC
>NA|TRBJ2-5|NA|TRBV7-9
CASSRNTATGETQYF
TGTGCCAGCAGCAGAAACACGGCTACGGGGGAGACCCAGTACTTC
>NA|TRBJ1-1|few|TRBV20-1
CSARDIIRVGNTEAFF
TGCAGTGCTAGAGATATAATCAGGGTAGGGAACACTGAAGCTTTCTTT
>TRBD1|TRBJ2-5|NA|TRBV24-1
CATSDRTRQGETQYF
TGTGCCACCAGTGACCGCACAAGACAGGGGGAGACCCAGTACTTC
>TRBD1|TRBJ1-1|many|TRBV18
CASSPRGRNTEAFF
TGTGCCAGCAGCCCCAGGGGGCGGAACACTGAAGCTTTCTTT
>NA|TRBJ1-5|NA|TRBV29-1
CSVRGEGPQHF
TGCAGCGTTCGAGGGGAGGGGCCCCAGCATTTT
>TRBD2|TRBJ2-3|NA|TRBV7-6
CASSLANRVPGGTQYF
TGTGCCAGCAGCTTAGCGAATCGAGTCCCGGGAGGTACGCAGTATTTT
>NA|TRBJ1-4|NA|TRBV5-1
CASSGTGSKWEKLFF
TGTGCCAGCAGCGGAACAGGGTCCAAATGGGAAAAACTGTTTTTT
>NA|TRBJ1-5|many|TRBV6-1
CASSVGGIQPQHF
TGTGCCAGCAGTGTGGGGGGAATTCAGCCCCAGCATTTT
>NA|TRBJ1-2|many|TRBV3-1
CASSPPRRGNGYTF
TGTGCCAGCAGCCCTCCTCGGCGGGGGAACGGCTACACCTTC
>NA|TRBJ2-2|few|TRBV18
CASSLVPSQGSTGELFF
TGTGCCAGCTCCCTCGTACCATCACAGGGAAGCACCGGGGAGCTGTTTTTT
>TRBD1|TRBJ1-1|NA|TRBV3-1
CASSQQGALTEAFF
TGTGCCAGCAGCCAGCAGGGGGCACTCACTGAAGCTTTCTTT
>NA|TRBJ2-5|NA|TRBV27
CASSLGTREVETQYF
TGTGCCAGCAGTTTAGGGACAAGAGAAGTGGAGACCCAGTACTTC
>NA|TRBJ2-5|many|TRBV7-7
CASSPSRGWEETQYF
TGTGCTAGCAGCCCATCACGCGGTTGGGAAGAGACCCAGTACTTC
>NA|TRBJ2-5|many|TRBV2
CASRITETQYF
TGTGCCAGCAGGATCACGGAGACCCAGTACTTC
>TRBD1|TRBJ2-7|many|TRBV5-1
CASSLEGQIYEQYF
TGCGCCAGCAGCTTGGAGGGACAGATCTACGAGCAGTACTTC
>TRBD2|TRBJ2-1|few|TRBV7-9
CASSTGGEQFF
TGTGCCAGCAGTACCGGGGGGGAGCAGTTCTTC
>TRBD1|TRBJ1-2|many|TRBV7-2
CASSLRGQGAATYGYTF
TGTGCCAGCAGCTTAAGGGGACAGGGGGCGGCCACCTATGGCTACACCTTC
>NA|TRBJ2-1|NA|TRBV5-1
CASSPRSRVNEQFF
TGCGCCAGCAGCCCCCGGAGCAGGGTGAATGAGCAGTTCTTC
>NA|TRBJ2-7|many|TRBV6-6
CASSYFAQVGGAGSYEQYF
TGTGCCAGCAGTTACTTTGCCCAGGTCGGGGGCGCGGGGAGCTACGAGCAGTACTTC
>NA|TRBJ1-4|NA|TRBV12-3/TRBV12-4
CASSFKGWEKLFF
TGTGCCAGCAGTTTCAAGGGGTGGGAAAAACTGTTTTTT
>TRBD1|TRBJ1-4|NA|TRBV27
CASSWGTGSEKLFF
TGTGCCAGCAGTTGGGGGACAGGGTCTGAAAAACTGTTTTTT
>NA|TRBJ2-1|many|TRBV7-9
CASSMDARGSEQFF
TGTGCCAGCAGCATGGACGCTCGGGGAAGTGAGCAGTTCTTC
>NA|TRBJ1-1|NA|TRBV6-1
CASSSTYREAFF
TGTGCCAGCAGTTCGACCTATCGTGAGGCTTTCTTT
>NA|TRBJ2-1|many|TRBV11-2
CASKRTGMLEQFF
TGTGCCAGCAAGAGGACGGGCATGCTTGAGCAGTTCTTC
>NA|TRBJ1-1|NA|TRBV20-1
CSARTGLSNTEAFF
TGCAGTGCTAGAACGGGACTTTCGAACACTGAAGCTTTCTTT
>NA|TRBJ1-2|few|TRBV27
CASSFGREYGYTF
TGTGCCAGCAGTTTCGGGAGGGAATATGGCTACACCTTC
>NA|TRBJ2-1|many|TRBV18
CASSPGPGLSTYNEQFF
TGTGCCAGCTCACCGGGACCGGGACTTAGTACCTACAATGAGCAGTTCTTC
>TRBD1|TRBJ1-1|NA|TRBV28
CASGTLGQGYTEAFF
TGTGCCAGCGGAACCCTAGGACAGGGATACACTGAAGCTTTCTTT
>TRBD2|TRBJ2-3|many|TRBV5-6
CASSGRRGGSTDTQYF
TGTGCCAGCAGCGGGCGGCGGGGGGGGAGCACAGATACGCAGTATTTT
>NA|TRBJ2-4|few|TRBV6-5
CASSYSRDGGPKNIQYF
TGTGCCAGCAGTTACTCGAGAGACGGGGGGCCCAAAAACATTCAGTACTTC
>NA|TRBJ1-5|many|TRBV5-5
CASSPGTFHPNQPQHF
TGTGCCAGCAGCCCTGGGACTTTCCACCCCAATCAGCCCCAGCATTTT